A single sample is the source of the 18 T cell receptor beta chains below, sequenced in a study of cytomegalovirus exposure and HLA in healthy donors. 13 Jbeta primers and 60 Vbeta primers were used for the PCR. Data came from immunoSEQ multiplex PCR; TCRdb stores just in-frame clones and leaves some out. Of fewer than 180,000 clones listed, about four fifths are singletons. Material for sequencing was PBMCs. Receptors originate from a man aged 50 to 60 in good health and CMV-seropositive.

The CDR3 here is CASSALAGDNTDTQYF. CDR3 coding DNA: TGTGCCAGCAGTGCTTTAGCGGGAGATAACACAGATACGCAGTATTTT. The chain recombines TRBV28 with TRBJ2-3, with TRBD2 matching over 9 bases. The CDR3 runs to 16 residues. V dropped 5 bases and J dropped 2; count of bases not matched to a gene: 8. Germline values: CDR1 MDHEN, CDR2 SYDVKM.

The J gene is TRBJ2-5, the V gene TRBV28; 9 bases are a match to TRBD2. Germline-derived CDR1 and CDR2 are MDHEN and SYDVKM. The junction had 4 bases not matched to a gene; V was cut back by 6 bases and J by 2 bases. This CDR3 has 14 residues. The CDR3 DNA follows: TGTGCCAGCAGCCGACTAGCGGCTCAAGAGACCCAGTACTTC. Protein product: CASSRLAAQETQYF.

The rearrangement links TRBV2 to TRBJ2-1; TRBD2 is a possible D gene (5 bases). This CDR3 region has 12 residues. The V gene lost 6 bases and the J gene lost 9 bases, with 12 bases spanning the gap. The germline V gene has CDR1 SNHLY and CDR2 FYNNEI. CDR3 region: CASSRGGVEQFF. CDR3 nucleotides: TGTGCCAGCAGCCGGGGTGGGGTTGAGCAGTTCTTC.

The chain couples TRBV18 to TRBJ2-1; TRBD2 agrees at 9 bases. CDR3 length equals 14 residues. Germline V gene sequence: CDR1 KGHSH, CDR2 LQKENI. V dropped 3 bases and J dropped 7; count of bases not matched to a gene: 4. CDR3 in amino acids: CASSPSSGRNEQFF. Here the CDR3 DNA reads TGTGCCAGCTCACCTTCGAGCGGGAGGAATGAGCAGTTCTTC. The entire variable domain, with the rest obtained from reference TRBV18 and TRBJ2-1, is as follows: NAGVMQNPRHLVRRRGQEARLRCSPMKGHSHVYWYRQLPEEGLKFMVYLQKENIIDESGMPKERFSAEFPKEGPSILRIQQVVRGDSAAYFCASSPSSGRNEQFFGPGTRLTVL.

This chain connects TRBV5-1 to TRBJ2-7; 11 positions match TRBD2. This CDR3 is 14 amino acids long. Germline V gene lookup returns CDR1 SGHRS and CDR2 YFSETQ. V shed 4 bases, J shed 5 bases, and the junction held 5 bases outside the gene matches. The CDR3 coding sequence is TGCGCCAGCAGCCCTAGCGGGGGGCACAACGAGCAGTACTTC. It yields the protein CASSPSGGHNEQYF.

This clone was detected only a few times. The chain recombines TRBV5-1 with TRBJ1-2; 7 positions agree with TRBD1. Germline V gene lookup returns CDR1 SGHRS and CDR2 YFSETQ. The trim removed 0 bases at V and 7 bases at J, leaving 9 bases unmatched. This CDR3 region has 15 residues. CDR3 sequence reads: CASSLGGQLGSGYTF. For the CDR3, the DNA is TGCGCCAGCAGCTTGGGGGGACAGTTGGGCTCTGGCTACACCTTC.

As regards this clone: Germline and junction disagree at one end, which may indicate a read error. The V and J genes are TRBV7-3 and TRBJ2-5; 12 bases fit TRBD2. This CDR3 has 15 residues. The germline V gene has CDR1 SGHTA and CDR2 FQGTGA. In DNA, the CDR3 is TGTGCCAGCAGTTTAAGACTAGCGGGAGTTGAGACCCAGTACTTC. It encodes CASSLRLAGVETQYF.

In the case of this clone: A read error may produce the germline difference seen at one junction end. This chain joins TRBV7-9 and TRBJ1-2, with D possibly matching TRBD1 (6 bases). This CDR3 spans 12 amino acids. CDR1 and CDR2 (germline): SEHNR, FQNEAQ (reference sequence). The CDR3 bases are TGTGCCAGCAGCTCACACCCAAGGACAGCCATCTTC. Protein product: CASSSHPRTAIF. The full variable domain, in which reference TRBV7-9 and TRBJ1-2 provide the parts outside the CDR3, is DTGVSQNPRHKITKRGQNVTFRCDPISEHNRLYWYRQTLGQGPEFLTYFQNEAQLEKSRLLSDRFSAERPKGSFSTLEIQRTEQGDSAMYLCASSSHPRTAIFGSGTRLTVV.

This sequence joins TRBV28 and TRBJ1-1, with D possibly matching TRBD1 (5 bases). From germline, CDR1 is MDHEN and CDR2 SYDVKM. V lost 11 bases, J lost 4 bases, and 20 bases lay in between. The CDR3 covers 14 residues. CDR3 sequence (DNA): TGTGCCGCGCGCCCGTGGGGGGAGGGCACTGAAGCTTTCTTT. Translated: CAARPWGEGTEAFF. The full variable domain, its missing parts supplied by reference TRBV28 and TRBJ1-1, is DVKVTQSSRYLVKRTGEKVFLECVQDMDHENMFWYRQDPGLGLRLIYFSYDVKMKEKGDIPEGYSVSREKKERFSLILESASTNQTSMYLCAARPWGEGTEAFFGQGTRLTVV.

The chain is built from TRBV20-1 and TRBJ1-5; D ambiguous. Germline values: CDR1 DFQATT, CDR2 SNEGSKA (reference sequence). The CDR3 contains 11 residues. The V end was cut by 6 bases, the J end by 2 bases, with 5 bases between. The chain's CDR3 is CSAAGNQPQHF. CDR3 DNA sequence: TGCAGTGCCGCAGGCAATCAGCCCCAGCATTTT.

The chain couples TRBV28 to TRBJ1-2; D is ambiguous. V lost 4 bases and J lost 4, with 10 bases in between. The CDR3 runs to 13 residues. The germline CDR1 and CDR2 sequences are MDHEN and SYDVKM. CDR3 nucleotides: TGTGCCAGCAGTTCTGGGCATGGCTATGGCTACACCTTC. It encodes CASSSGHGYGYTF.

This chain uses TRBV11-3 with TRBJ2-1; 9 bases are a match to TRBD2. The V segment lost 5 bases and the J segment 5 bases; nucleotides outside the gene matches: 7. The CDR3 sequence is 15 residues long. Germline CDR1 and CDR2: SGHNT and YENEEA. The CDR3 region has the DNA TGTGCCAGCAGCCCTACTAGCGGGCCAAACAATGAGCAGTTCTTC. Translated: CASSPTSGPNNEQFF.

This sequence joins TRBV6-4 and TRBJ2-3, with 7 nucleotides matching TRBD2. Germline values: CDR1 MRHNA, CDR2 SNTAGT. This CDR3 is built from 16 residues. J lost 2 bases, V lost 0 bases, and 5 bases had no gene match. CDR3 sequence (DNA): TGTGCCAGCAGTGACTCAATAAGCGGGGTCACAGATACGCAGTATTTT. Encoded protein: CASSDSISGVTDTQYF.

The chain joins TRBV14 to TRBJ2-3; no clear D gene. There are 15 residues in the CDR3. Germline V lookup: CDR1 SGHDN, CDR2 FVKESK. Between the trimmed V and J ends, which lost 3 bases and 6 bases, there was a span of 16 bases. CDR3 sequence reads: CASSHTHYPFDTQYF. DNA for the CDR3: TGTGCCAGCAGCCATACTCACTATCCTTTCGATACGCAGTATTTT.

The count of this clone is one. The genes are TRBV10-3 and TRBJ1-1; 7 bases match TRBD1. The CDR3 is made up of 14 amino acids. CDR1 and CDR2 from the germline V gene are ENHRY and SYGVKD. Losses at the gene ends were 10 bases for V and 7 bases for J; bases not matched to a gene: 15. The CDR3 loop reads CATTRGQGMGEAFF. The CDR3 region has the DNA TGTGCCACCACTAGGGGGCAGGGGATGGGTGAAGCTTTCTTT.

This clone was detected only a few times. This chain's CDR3 is CASSPGTSGRAWTDTQYF. In DNA form, the CDR3 reads TGCGCCAGCAGCCCGGGGACTAGCGGGAGGGCCTGGACAGATACGCAGTATTTT. The chain has TRBV5-1 and TRBJ2-3; 16 bases map to TRBD2. V was clipped by 4 bases and J by 3 bases; unmatched bases: 8. The CDR3 extends over 18 amino acids. Per germline, CDR1 SGHRS and CDR2 YFSETQ.

V is TRBV2 and J is TRBJ2-2, with a weak D call TRBD2 (5 bases). CDR1 is SNHLY, CDR2 FYNNEI, per germline. Trimming cost V 5 bases and J 1 base, with 14 bases left between them. The CDR3 is 16 residues long. CDR3 sequence: CASSPREVLNTGELFF. The CDR3 coding sequence is TGTGCCAGCAGTCCCCGGGAAGTACTGAACACCGGGGAGCTGTTTTTT.

V usage is TRBV2 and J usage is TRBJ1-2; D is possibly TRBD1 (6 bases). The CDR3 consists of 14 residues. V shed 5 bases and J shed 1 base, with 11 bases lying between them. CDR1 SNHLY and CDR2 FYNNEI come from the germline V gene. The CDR3 bases are TGTGCCAGCAGTAGGGCAGGGGATAACTATGGCTACACCTTC. Translation gives CASSRAGDNYGYTF.